These 5 T cell receptor beta chains were all obtained from the same sample, sequenced in a study of T cell changes during pregnancy in multiple sclerosis. Repertoires were generated with immunoSEQ multiplex PCR, while TCRdb's copy carries only in-frame clones and drops some. The sample comprises some 67,000 clones, 75% to 95% of which are singletons, and under 3% rests with the top ten. The sample consisted of peripheral blood, taken in the first trimester of pregnancy. The source is a female donor with multiple sclerosis, enrolled in a pregnancy study.

V and J are TRBV6-5 and TRBJ2-5, with 9 bases matching TRBD2. Germline-derived CDR1 and CDR2 are MNHEY and SVGAGI. Unmatched junction bases numbered 11, after V lost 4 bases and J lost 5 bases. The CDR3 totals 16 residues. The CDR3 coding sequence is TGTGCCAGCAGTTTTAGGGAGACTAGCGGCGAGGAGACCCAGTACTTC. This sequence encodes CASSFRETSGEETQYF.

The chain joins TRBV5-1 to TRBJ2-5; 16 bases match TRBD2. The germline V gene has CDR1 SGHRS and CDR2 YFSETQ. This CDR3 has 17 residues. V was clipped by 5 bases and J by 4 bases; unmatched bases: 8. The CDR3 loop reads CASRHEGLAGGRETQYF. The CDR3 DNA reads as TGCGCCAGCAGGCATGAGGGACTAGCGGGGGGGCGAGAGACCCAGTACTTC. The complete variable domain, with remaining parts taken from reference TRBV5-1 and TRBJ2-5, reads KAGVTQTPRYLIKTRGQQVTLSCSPISGHRSVSWYQQTPGQGLQFLFEYFSETQRNKGNFPGRFSGRQFSNSRSEMNVSTLELGDSALYLCASRHEGLAGGRETQYFGPGTRLLVL.

This clone was seen a few times. The chain recombines TRBV20-1 with TRBJ1-1; D not resolved. CDR1 and CDR2 from the germline V gene are DFQATT and SNEGSKA (reference sequence). Trimming removed 5 bases from V and 6 bases from J, with 10 bases in between. The CDR3 contains 11 residues. In DNA form, the CDR3 reads TGCAGTGCTGCAAGCTTGGCTGAAGCTTTCTTT. It encodes CSAASLAEAFF.

This chain links TRBV7-6 with TRBJ2-5, with 9 bases that match TRBD1. The CDR3 consists of 14 residues. CDR1 SGHVS and CDR2 FNYEAQ come from the germline V gene. Trimming took 3 bases from V and 5 from J; bases not matched to a gene: 4. CDR3 loop: CASSLWTGDETQYF. The CDR3 DNA follows: TGTGCCAGCAGCTTGTGGACAGGGGACGAGACCCAGTACTTC.

The chain has TRBV7-2 and TRBJ1-4; D is ambiguous. The CDR3 totals 14 residues. The V gene's germline CDR1 is SGHTA and CDR2 FQGNSA. The V gene lost 5 bases and the J gene lost 5 bases, with 12 bases spanning the gap. CDR3 DNA sequence: TGTGCCAGCAGCCTAGTCCCTCTCAATGAAAAACTGTTTTTT. It codes for CASSLVPLNEKLFF.